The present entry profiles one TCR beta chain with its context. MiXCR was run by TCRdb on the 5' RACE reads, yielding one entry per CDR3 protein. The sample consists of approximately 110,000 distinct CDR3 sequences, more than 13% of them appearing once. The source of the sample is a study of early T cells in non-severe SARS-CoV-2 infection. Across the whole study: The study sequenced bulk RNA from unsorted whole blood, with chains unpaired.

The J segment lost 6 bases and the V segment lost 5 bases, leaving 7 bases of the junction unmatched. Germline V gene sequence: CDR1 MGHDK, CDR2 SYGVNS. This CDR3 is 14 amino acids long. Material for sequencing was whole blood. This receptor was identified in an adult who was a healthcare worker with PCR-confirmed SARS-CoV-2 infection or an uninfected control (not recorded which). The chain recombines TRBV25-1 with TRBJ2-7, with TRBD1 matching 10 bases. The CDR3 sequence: CASSSRTGGLEQYF. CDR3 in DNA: TGTGCCAGCAGTTCCAGGACAGGGGGTCTCGAGCAGTACTTC.